This T cell receptor beta chain was profiled in a study of blood T cell repertoires in COVID-19 (dated by TCRdb to the early 2020s). Turning to the overall study: The collaborator samples originated in the United States, Italy and Spain and spanned the acute and convalescent phases of COVID-19. The material from the prospective study consisted of cDNA or gDNA derived from T cells, B-cell-depleted T cells, or PBMCs. Subjects who had been exposed to COVID-19, were actively infected with it, or had recovered from it provided the deeply sampled blood TCRbeta repertoires that made up the dataset. A freely available public database, intended as a resource for researchers studying the immune response to SARS-CoV-2, is where the repertoires were released. The samples were drawn from two sources: the first 160 participants of the ongoing ImmuneRACE study, and some 1,300 subjects contributed by 6 global collaborators. A de-identified subject ID, COVID-19 status, age in years and sex were almost always included in the sample metadata. HLA class I and class II types, where available, came from metadata supplied by the sample provider rather than from assay-based typing.

Enrolling through a virtual design, the prospective study's participants ranged in age from about 18 to 89 years and lived across roughly 24 United States geographic areas. In the prospective study, cohorts were assigned on the basis of participant-reported clinical history obtained from a screening survey and a study questionnaire. A participant counted as exposed if, within 2 weeks of entering the study, that participant had been in contact with someone who had a PCR-confirmed or clinician-diagnosed COVID-19 case. Mobile phlebotomists in the prospective study collected whole blood, serum and a nasopharyngeal or oropharyngeal swab from every participant. Participants in the prospective study had the option to provide additional blood draws and questionnaires over an approximately two-month period. Before DNA extraction, prospective study blood samples were shipped either frozen or at room temperature.

A remark on this clone: It has no known antigen specificity. Per-base qualities were not stored, and no clone one base away is much larger.

What the research found in general, with its limitations: Clinical and demographic metadata were provided uncurated, with the amount varying by source and participant.

The immunoSEQ Assay, a bias-controlled multiplex PCR, was used to amplify TCRbeta CDR3 regions from genomic DNA. The study's own analysis went as follows. Within the assay, amplification of reference gene primers was used to estimate how many nucleated cells each sample contained. To quantify the absolute abundance of each unique TCRbeta CDR3 rearrangement, sequence reads were collapsed and filtered. For each sample, productive Simpson clonality was calculated as the square root of Simpson's diversity index across productive rearrangements. TCRdb holds this immuneACCESS table with in-frame rearrangements only. Some clones are missing; in checked studies, unresolved V genes explain under half, and the rest has no known cause. D and trimming were read from the DNA, whereas the V and J calls and clone size are those reported in that table. Across this sample there are roughly 190,000 clones, with about 83% seen only once. The ten biggest clones cover roughly 3.2% of the sample.

Input material: PBMCs or T cells enriched from blood (not recorded which). The sequence was obtained from a woman aged 30 to 39 who had been exposed to COVID-19.

The nucleotide sequence is TGTGCCAGCAGCCTCGGGACAGGGGGCACTGAAGCTTTCTTT. Its product reads: CASSLGTGGTEAFF. The V and J genes are TRBV3-1 (or the pseudogene TRBV3-2) and TRBJ1-1; 11 central nucleotides agree with TRBD1. Germline trimming: 4 bases from V, 4 bases from J; junction bases outside gene matches: 2. According to the germline V gene (reference sequence), CDR1 reads LGHDT and CDR2 reads YNNKEL. The cysteine opens and the phenylalanine closes a CDR3 of 14 amino acids. CDR3 DNA only is kept here, 42 bases in frame from base 1.